The 21 T cell receptor beta chains listed next were all sequenced from one sample in a study of T cells in narcolepsy (dated by TCRdb to the late 2010s). Library creation used the immunoSEQ multiplex PCR assay. In TCRdb, the immuneACCESS table is reduced to in-frame sequences with V and J assigned. These tables do not hold every clone; where another copy was compared, an unresolved V gene accounts for under half, and the others remain unexplained. This sample holds 23,000 or so clones; 84% were observed only once. Approximately 1.3% of the sample belongs to the ten largest clones. Sequenced: CD45RA- memory CD4+ T cells from PBMCs. Per the publication, the cell subset or site label means: memory T cells sorted ex vivo from peripheral blood. All receptors come from a human donor with narcolepsy.

This clone was recorded only once. CDR3: CASSQDLGTGGPTNEQFF. Here the CDR3 DNA reads TGCGCCAGCAGCCAAGATCTTGGGACGGGAGGGCCCACCAATGAGCAGTTCTTC. The gene calls are TRBV4-1 and TRBJ2-1; TRBD2 aligns across 8 bases. Germline values: CDR1 MGHRA, CDR2 YSYEKL. The CDR3 runs to 18 residues. Unmatched junction bases numbered 13, after V lost 0 bases and J lost 6 bases.

The V call is TRBV10-3, the J call TRBJ1-5; D is unclear. V lost 3 bases, J lost 8 bases, and 11 bases lay in between. Germline V gene sequence: CDR1 ENHRY, CDR2 SYGVKD. The CDR3 sequence is 13 residues long. The CDR3 reads CAISDLPSEPQHF. The CDR3 coding sequence is TGTGCCATCAGTGACCTCCCTTCGGAGCCCCAGCATTTT.

This chain uses TRBV29-1 with TRBJ2-5; D uncertain. The CDR3 is 11 residues long. Germline lookup yields CDR1 SQVTM and CDR2 ANQGSEA. Trimming stripped 5 bases from V and 1 base from J, with 5 bases between. Here the CDR3 DNA reads TGCAGCGTTAGACCCCAAGAGACCCAGTACTTC. Its translation: CSVRPQETQYF.

This clone was found a few times. The chain joins TRBV4-2 to TRBJ1-1; D not certain. Trimming removed 0 bases from V and 1 base from J, with 9 bases in between. Germline assignment: CDR1 LGHNA and CDR2 YNFKEQ. The CDR3 sequence is 15 residues long. CDR3 nucleotides: TGTGCCAGCAGCCAAGATTCACGACGGAACACTGAAGCTTTCTTT. This codes for CASSQDSRRNTEAFF.

The chain recombines TRBV28 with TRBJ2-3; D is ambiguous. V lost 8 bases to trimming and J lost 5 bases, with 14 bases between them. Germline V gene sequence: CDR1 MDHEN, CDR2 SYDVKM. The CDR3 is 13 residues long. The CDR3: CASLATPEDTQYF. The CDR3 DNA reads as TGTGCCAGCCTGGCAACCCCAGAAGATACGCAGTATTTT.

The chain uses TRBV7-2 and TRBJ1-4, with 7 bases aligning to TRBD1. V was pared by 8 bases and J by 4 bases, with 4 bases of the junction left unmatched. CDR1 and CDR2 from the germline V gene are SGHTA and FQGNSA. The CDR3 extends over 13 amino acids. The CDR3 coding sequence is TGTGCCAGCGCCAGGGGGTTTAATGAAAAACTGTTTTTT. This encodes CASARGFNEKLFF.

The V and J genes are TRBV6-1 and TRBJ1-2, with D hard to call. The CDR3 has 13 residues. In germline, CDR1 is MNHNS, CDR2 SASEGT. Trimming shortened V by 6 bases and J by 7 bases, and 15 bases separated the two germline ends. The CDR3 DNA is TGTGCCAGCAGCTCCCTTTTACTGGGTGGCTACACCTTC. Translation gives CASSSLLLGGYTF.

The genes are TRBV5-5 and TRBJ1-5, with a possible D match to TRBD1 (5 bases). Trimming stripped 4 bases from V and 5 bases from J, with 13 bases between. This CDR3 spans 14 amino acids. Germline CDR1 reads SGHKS; CDR2 reads YYEKEE (reference sequence). CDR3 residues: CASSTGPRDQPQHF. The CDR3 coding sequence is TGTGCCAGCAGCACCGGGCCCAGGGATCAGCCCCAGCATTTT.

This chain links TRBV11-2 with TRBJ2-1; D unresolved. Germline loops: CDR1 SGHAT, CDR2 FQNNGV. This CDR3 has 17 residues. With 3 bases removed from V and 5 bases from J, the gap between germline ends came to 20 bases. CDR3 nucleotides: TGTGCCAGCAGCTTTAGACCTAAATTGTTATCCGACAATGAGCAGTTCTTC. It codes for CASSFRPKLLSDNEQFF.

The V and J genes are TRBV5-1 and TRBJ2-7; 9 positions match TRBD1. The CDR3 consists of 14 residues. Germline CDR1 SGHRS, CDR2 YFSETQ. V dropped 1 base and J dropped 4; count of bases not matched to a gene: 3. The CDR3 nucleotides read TGCGCCAGCAGCTTGACAGGGGGCCGATACGAGCAGTACTTC. Translation: CASSLTGGRYEQYF.

This chain connects TRBV4-2 to TRBJ1-5; 7 nucleotides agree with TRBD1. Germline CDR1 is LGHNA and CDR2 is YNFKEQ. J gave up 4 bases and V 0 bases, and 15 bases lay outside the gene matches. The CDR3 is made up of 19 amino acids. The CDR3 loop reads CASSQEDGERQGQNQPQHF. CDR3 nucleotide sequence: TGTGCCAGCAGCCAAGAGGATGGGGAAAGACAGGGACAGAATCAGCCCCAGCATTTT.

The chain recombines TRBV7-2 with TRBJ2-1, with 9 nucleotides matching TRBD2. Germline-derived CDR1 and CDR2 are SGHTA and FQGNSA. The CDR3 covers 14 residues. V gave up 5 bases and J gave up 5 bases; unmatched junction bases: 4. Here the CDR3 DNA reads TGTGCCAGCAGCCGGACTAGCGCCCACAATGAGCAGTTCTTC. Amino acids: CASSRTSAHNEQFF.

This chain uses TRBV27 with TRBJ1-1; tentatively, D is TRBD1 (6 bases). The CDR3 totals 16 residues. V dropped 2 bases and J dropped 1 base, with 14 bases sitting between them. Germline CDR1 is MNHEY and CDR2 is SMNVEV (reference sequence). The CDR3 reads CASSLAGEGWNTEAFF. CDR3 sequence (DNA): TGTGCCAGCAGTTTAGCAGGGGAGGGATGGAACACTGAAGCTTTCTTT.

V and J are TRBV20-1 and TRBJ1-6; no firm D call. Trimming shortened V by 6 bases and J by 8 bases, and 8 bases separated the two germline ends. Germline V lookup: CDR1 DFQATT, CDR2 SNEGSKA (reference sequence). The length of the CDR3 is 11 residues. The CDR3 region has the DNA TGCAGTGCCTCGAGGGATTCACCCCTCCACTTT. The encoded protein is CSASRDSPLHF.

J is TRBJ2-7 and V is TRBV4-3, with D perhaps matching TRBD1 (6 bases). V lost 0 bases and J lost 3, with 12 bases in between. This CDR3 contains 15 residues. Germline CDR1 LGHNA, CDR2 YSLEER. CDR3 loop: CASSQEARGDYEQYF. CDR3 coding DNA: TGCGCCAGCAGCCAAGAGGCCAGGGGAGACTACGAGCAGTACTTC.

The chain is built from TRBV19 and TRBJ2-2; 9 positions match TRBD1. The junction had 4 bases not matched to a gene; V was cut back by 4 bases and J by 7 bases. CDR1 and CDR2 from the germline V gene are LNHDA and SQIVND (reference sequence). This CDR3 is 14 amino acids long. The CDR3 DNA is TGTGCCAGTAGTAAAGGACAGGGGTTCGGGGAGCTGTTTTTT. It encodes CASSKGQGFGELFF.

This chain links TRBV5-1 with TRBJ2-7; TRBD2 aligns across 9 bases. This CDR3 spans 14 amino acids. The V segment lost 1 base and the J segment 3 bases; nucleotides outside the gene matches: 2. Germline V CDR1 and CDR2: SGHRS, YFSETQ. The CDR3 coding sequence is TGCGCCAGCAGCTTGAAGCGGGAGGTCTACGAGCAGTACTTC. This sequence encodes CASSLKREVYEQYF.

This clone has a single count. The rearrangement links TRBV5-1 to TRBJ2-7; 7 bases fit TRBD2. This CDR3 has 13 residues. The V segment lost 5 bases and the J segment 6 bases; nucleotides outside the gene matches: 8. CDR1 is SGHRS and CDR2 is YFSETQ in the germline V gene. The CDR3 region is CASRREGGGEQYF. The CDR3 coding sequence is TGCGCCAGCAGAAGGGAGGGCGGGGGCGAGCAGTACTTC. Supplemented by reference TRBV5-1 and TRBJ2-7, the full variable domain reads KAGVTQTPRYLIKTRGQQVTLSCSPISGHRSVSWYQQTPGQGLQFLFEYFSETQRNKGNFPGRFSGRQFSNSRSEMNVSTLELGDSALYLCASRREGGGEQYFGPGTRLTVT.

The genes are TRBV27 and TRBJ2-7, with D possibly matching TRBD2 (5 bases). In germline, CDR1 is MNHEY, CDR2 SMNVEV (reference sequence). CDR3 length equals 13 residues. Trimming left V 5 bases short and J 5 bases short, with 13 bases between. The CDR3 bases are TGTGCCAGCAGTCTCCGGGGTTATCACGAGCAGTACTTC. Translation: CASSLRGYHEQYF.

The rearrangement links TRBV5-5 to TRBJ2-7, with 11 bases matching TRBD2. The CDR3 totals 17 residues. Germline V gene lookup returns CDR1 SGHKS and CDR2 YYEKEE (reference sequence). The V segment lost 5 bases and the J segment 6 bases; nucleotides outside the gene matches: 16. CDR3 DNA: TGTGCCAGCAGTACTACCCCGAGTCTAGCGGGAGGCGGCGAGCAGTACTTC. Its protein product is CASSTTPSLAGGGEQYF. The whole variable domain, remainder taken from reference TRBV5-5 and TRBJ2-7, is DAGVTQSPTHLIKTRGQQVTLRCSPISGHKSVSWYQQVLGQGPQFIFQYYEKEERGRGNFPDRFSARQFPNYSSELNVNALLLGDSALYLCASSTTPSLAGGGEQYFGPGTRLTVT.

DNA for the CDR3: TGCAGCGTCGACAGGGCTGGGGCCAACGTCCTGACTTTC. Translating it yields CSVDRAGANVLTF. The genes are TRBV29-1 and TRBJ2-6; 7 nucleotides align to TRBD1. V gave up 6 bases and J gave up 2 bases; unmatched junction bases: 1. CDR1 and CDR2 from the germline V gene are SQVTM and ANQGSEA. CDR3 size: 13 residues.